This T cell receptor (beta chain) emerged from a study of somatic mutations in cytotoxic T cells in rheumatoid arthritis. In the study overall: Patient blood (around 30 ml EDTA) was drawn right after diagnosis, before any treatment. General study findings and limits: In the expanded CD8+ clones, the antigen targets remained unknown. Each of about an eighth of the 65 patients had a largest CD8+ clone that made up more than 20% of CD8+ cells. Increasing age coincided with elevated CD8+ clonality among rheumatoid arthritis patients, though not among healthy controls.

This clone was picked up one time. What it binds is not known. Profiling relied on immunoSEQ multiplex PCR, and the TCRdb table lists in-frame clones only, not all of them. Among approximately 12,000 clones listed, about four fifths were seen once. The TCR was taken from an adult with rheumatoid arthritis. Sequenced sample: CD8+ T cells sorted from blood.

In DNA form, the CDR3 reads TGTGCCAGCAGCTCGGACTTGAGCTCTGGAAACACCATATATTTT. As protein: CASSSDLSSGNTIYF. The chain joins TRBV28 to TRBJ1-3; D remains ambiguous. V was clipped by 6 bases and J by 0 bases, with 12 bases between them. This CDR3 has 15 amino acids. Germline lookup yields CDR1 MDHEN and CDR2 SYDVKM. The entire variable domain, with the rest obtained from reference TRBV28 and TRBJ1-3, is as follows: DVKVTQSSRYLVKRTGEKVFLECVQDMDHENMFWYRQDPGLGLRLIYFSYDVKMKEKGDIPEGYSVSREKKERFSLILESASTNQTSMYLCASSSDLSSGNTIYFGEGSWLTVV.